This TCR beta chain stems from a study of cytomegalovirus exposure and HLA in healthy donors. Study-level information: For the roughly 400 genotyped donors, 75% to 90% fell within the Caucasian-associated ancestry cluster. Study-wide findings and caveats: Later analysis demonstrated an association between a missense DCLRE1C variant and TCR beta V- and J-gene trimming.

Concerning this clone itself: The antigen is unknown.

This PCR relied on a set of 60 Vbeta primers and 13 Jbeta primers. The repertoire was sequenced with immunoSEQ multiplex PCR; TCRdb's copy has only in-frame clones and lacks some. Here the sample spans 150,000 to 180,000 clones, 70% to 80% being singletons. CDR3 size: 14 residues. V lost 5 bases, J lost 3 bases, and 13 bases lay in between. Germline values: CDR1 SGHVS, CDR2 FQNEAQ. The origin of this receptor is a woman aged 40 to 49 in good health and CMV-seronegative. The chain joins TRBV7-8 to TRBJ1-1; D is unclear. The source material was PBMCs. The CDR3 is CASSLPRVDTEAFF. CDR3 bases: TGTGCCAGCAGCCTCCCCCGGGTGGACACTGAAGCTTTCTTT.